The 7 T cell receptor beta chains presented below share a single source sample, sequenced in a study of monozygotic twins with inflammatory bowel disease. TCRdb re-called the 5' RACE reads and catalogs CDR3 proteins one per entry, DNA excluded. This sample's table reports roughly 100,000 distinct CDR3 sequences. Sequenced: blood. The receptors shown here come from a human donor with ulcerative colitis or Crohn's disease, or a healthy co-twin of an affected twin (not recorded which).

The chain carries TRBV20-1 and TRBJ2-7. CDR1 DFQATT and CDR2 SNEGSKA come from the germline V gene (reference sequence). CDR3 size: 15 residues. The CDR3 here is CSARDLAGVSYEQYF.

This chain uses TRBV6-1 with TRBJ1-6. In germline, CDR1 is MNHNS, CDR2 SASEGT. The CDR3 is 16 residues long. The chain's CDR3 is CASSTTLRGGDSPLHF.

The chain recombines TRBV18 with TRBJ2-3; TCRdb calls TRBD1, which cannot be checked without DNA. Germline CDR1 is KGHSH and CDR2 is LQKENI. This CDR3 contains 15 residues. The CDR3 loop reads CASSATGGIADTQYF.

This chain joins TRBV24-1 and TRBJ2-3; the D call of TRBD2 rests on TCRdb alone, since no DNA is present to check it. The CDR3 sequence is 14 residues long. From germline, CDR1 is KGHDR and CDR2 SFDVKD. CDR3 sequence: CATSNEAGTDTQYF.

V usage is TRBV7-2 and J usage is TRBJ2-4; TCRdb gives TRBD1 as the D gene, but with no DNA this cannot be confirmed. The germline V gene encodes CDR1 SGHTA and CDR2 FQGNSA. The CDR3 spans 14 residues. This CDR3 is CASSPTTGQNIQYF. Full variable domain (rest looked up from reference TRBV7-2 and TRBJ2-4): GAGVSQSPSNKVTEKGKDVELRCDPISGHTALYWYRQSLGQGLEFLIYFQGNSAPDKSGLPSDRFSAERTGGSVSTLTIQRTQQEDSAVYLCASSPTTGQNIQYFGAGTRLSVL.

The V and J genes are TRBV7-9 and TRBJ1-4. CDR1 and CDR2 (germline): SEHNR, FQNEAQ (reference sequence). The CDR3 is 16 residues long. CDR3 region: CASSLRRFLGNEKLFF.

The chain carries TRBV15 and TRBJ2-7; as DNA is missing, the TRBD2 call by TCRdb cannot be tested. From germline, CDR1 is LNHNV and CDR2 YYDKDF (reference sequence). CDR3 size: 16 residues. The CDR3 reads CATSRDFSGRAGEQYF. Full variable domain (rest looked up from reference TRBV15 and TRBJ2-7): DAMVIQNPRYQVTQFGKPVTLSCSQTLNHNVMYWYQQKSSQAPKLLFHYYDKDFNNEADTPDNFQSRRPNTSFCFLDIRSPGLGDTAMYLCATSRDFSGRAGEQYFGPGTRLTVT.